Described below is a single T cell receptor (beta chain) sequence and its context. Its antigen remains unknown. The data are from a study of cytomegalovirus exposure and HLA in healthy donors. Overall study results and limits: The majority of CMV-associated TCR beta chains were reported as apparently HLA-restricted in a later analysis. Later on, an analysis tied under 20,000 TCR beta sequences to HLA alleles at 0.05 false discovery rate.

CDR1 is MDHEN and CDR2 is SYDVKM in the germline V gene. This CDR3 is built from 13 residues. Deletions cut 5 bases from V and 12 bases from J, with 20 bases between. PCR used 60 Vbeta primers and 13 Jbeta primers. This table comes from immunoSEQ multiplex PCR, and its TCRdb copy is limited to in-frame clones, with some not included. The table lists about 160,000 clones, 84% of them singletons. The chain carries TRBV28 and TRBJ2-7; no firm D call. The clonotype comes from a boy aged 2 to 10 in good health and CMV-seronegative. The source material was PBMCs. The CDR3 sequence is CASSREAVASRYF. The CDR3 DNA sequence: TGTGCCAGCAGTCGAGAGGCCGTAGCCTCGAGGTACTTC.